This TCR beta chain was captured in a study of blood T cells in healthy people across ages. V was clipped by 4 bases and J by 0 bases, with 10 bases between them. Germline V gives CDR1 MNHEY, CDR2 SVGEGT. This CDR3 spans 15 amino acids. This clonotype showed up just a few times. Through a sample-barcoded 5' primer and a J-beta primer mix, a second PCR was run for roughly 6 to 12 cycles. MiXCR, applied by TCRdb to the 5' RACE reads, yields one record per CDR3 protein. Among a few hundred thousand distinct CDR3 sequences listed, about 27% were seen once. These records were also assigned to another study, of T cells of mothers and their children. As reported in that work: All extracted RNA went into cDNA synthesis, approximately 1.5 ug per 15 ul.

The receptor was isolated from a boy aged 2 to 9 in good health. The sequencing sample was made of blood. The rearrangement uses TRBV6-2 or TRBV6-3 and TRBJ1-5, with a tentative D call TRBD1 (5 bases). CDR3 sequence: CASSSSGNSNQPQHF. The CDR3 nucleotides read TGTGCCAGCAGTTCTTCAGGGAATAGCAATCAGCCCCAGCATTTT.